This T cell receptor (beta chain) was recovered during a study of Ad26.COV2.S vaccination and SARS-CoV-2 variants (dated by TCRdb to the early 2020s). The study in broad terms: Donors in the vaccine arm were drawn from COV1001, a multicentre, randomized, double-blind, placebo-controlled phase I-IIa trial testing Ad26.COV2.S in healthy adults. Dosing of Ad26.COV2.S was intramuscular, at either 5x10^10 or 1x10^11 viral particles, delivered as one shot or as two shots spaced 56 days apart. Sequencing of the TCRbeta repertoire served to evaluate the specificity and breadth of SARS-CoV-2-reactive T cell receptors following Ad26.COV2.S vaccination. The TCR-sequenced set comprised around 30 samples: approximately 19 Ad26.COV2.S vaccine recipients, 5 placebo recipients and 8 SARS-CoV-2 convalescent individuals. Trial participants were randomized into five groups of five, in which low-dose or high-dose Ad26.COV2.S was given once or twice, or placebo was given on both occasions. Blinding of investigators to trial group allocation was maintained during experiments and outcome assessment. The research as a whole found: After vaccination, spike-specific CD8+ and CD4+ T cell responses were reported to show substantial breadth. Compared with placebo recipients, Ad26.COV2.S recipients showed higher spike-specific TCR breadth (P = 0.0014). Non-spike TCR breadth was comparable between vaccine and placebo recipients, consistent with the vaccine containing only spike. It was noted by the authors that total T cell responses may have been underestimated by the TCR breadth and depth analyses. The study lacked the statistical power to compare responses across vaccine doses or regimens.

On this clone itself: No cognate antigen has been identified for it. Base qualities are not at hand, and no much larger clone is one base apart.

The sample's treatment or condition label is to be understood as: approximately 18 received Ad26.COV2.S at low or high dose, single or two shots; five or six received placebo; per-sample allocation not given. Repertoires of vaccine and placebo recipients were sequenced from samples taken on day 63 after the first injection. Between 29 July and 7 August 2020, Cohort 1b enrolled 25 adults aged 18-55 years at one site in Boston, USA. As a vaccine, Ad26.COV2.S was a replication-incompetent adenovirus type 26 vector that expressed a prefusion-stabilized SARS-CoV-2 spike protein derived from the original Wuhan strain. TCRbeta CDR3 regions were sequenced with the immunoSEQ Assay. After extraction, genomic DNA underwent amplification by bias-controlled multiplex PCR, followed by high-throughput sequencing. As for the original processing: To quantify the absolute abundance of each unique TCRbeta CDR3 region, sequences were collapsed and filtered. Usable DNA was measured by amplifying reference genes present in all nucleated cells, and TCRbeta template counts were normalized to that usable DNA to estimate T cell fraction. Repertoire TCRs were annotated as SARS-CoV-2-specific when V gene, CDR3 amino acid sequence and J gene were exactly matched to a known reactive TCR set. The reference SARS-CoV-2 TCR set came from MIRA and was filtered for enrichment in COVID-19-positive ImmuneCODE repertoires, removing public or cross-reactive TCRs. Using the MIRA antigens, annotated TCRs were further analysed by specific ORF or by position within an ORF. Depth was the summed frequency of annotated unique rearrangements, while breadth was defined as annotated unique rearrangements over total unique productive rearrangements. TCR breadth was compared between groups using two-sided Wilcoxon rank-sum tests. Held by TCRdb, this immuneACCESS table contains in-frame sequences only and omits some clones. Under half of the omission traces to an unresolved V gene where checked; the cause of the rest is unknown. Clone size and the V and J calls come from that table; the DNA yielded D and trimming. The sample table shows approximately 400,000 clones, and approximately 85% are seen once. The top ten hold 3.3% of the sample.

Here the sequenced sample was peripheral blood, taken in a trial of Ad26.COV2.S vaccine versus placebo. The clonotype originates from a person between 18 and 65 years old who received the Ad26.COV2.S COVID-19 vaccine or a placebo.

The CDR3 has the sequence CASAGADGEQFF. The DNA sequence reads TGTGCCAGCGCAGGGGCAGATGGTGAGCAGTTCTTC. The V and J segments used are TRBV3-1 (or the pseudogene TRBV3-2) and TRBJ2-1; perhaps TRBD1 is the D gene, with 6 bases matching. Taken from the germline V gene (reference sequence), the CDR1 and CDR2 loops are LGHDT and YNNKEL. CDR3 length: 12 amino acids, cysteine to phenylalanine. Kept here is only the CDR3 DNA, which spans 36 bases and is read in frame from base 1. V is shortened by 8 bases, J by 9 bases, and the region joining them spans 14 bases.